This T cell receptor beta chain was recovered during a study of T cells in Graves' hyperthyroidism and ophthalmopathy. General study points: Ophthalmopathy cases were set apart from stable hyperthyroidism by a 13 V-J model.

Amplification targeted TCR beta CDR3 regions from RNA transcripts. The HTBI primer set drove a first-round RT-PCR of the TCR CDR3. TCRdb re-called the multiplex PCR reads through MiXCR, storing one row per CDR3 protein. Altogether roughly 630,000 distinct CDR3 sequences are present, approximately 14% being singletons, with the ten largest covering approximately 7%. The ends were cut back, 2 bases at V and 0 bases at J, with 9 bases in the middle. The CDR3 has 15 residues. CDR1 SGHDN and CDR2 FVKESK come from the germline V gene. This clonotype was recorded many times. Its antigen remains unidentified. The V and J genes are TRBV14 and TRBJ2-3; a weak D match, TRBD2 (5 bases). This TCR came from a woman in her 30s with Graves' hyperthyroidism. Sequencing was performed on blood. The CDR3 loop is CASSQSGGSTDTQYF. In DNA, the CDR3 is TGTGCCAGCAGCCAATCGGGCGGGAGCACAGATACGCAGTATTTT.